The entry below gives a single T cell receptor (beta chain) sequence along with its context. Enrolled through a virtual design, the participants were between about 18 and 100 years of age and came from approximately 25 US areas. The study recruited exposed participants who had met a COVID-19 case within 2 weeks before entry. The record originates from a study of blood T cell repertoires in COVID-19. Study overall: Sample material is recorded as cDNA or gDNA derived from T cells, B-cell-depleted T cells, or PBMCs.

CDR1 and CDR2 (germline): LGHNA, YNFKEQ. V gave up 1 base and J gave up 3 bases, with 10 bases separating them. The CDR3 length is 15 residues. Clones were sequenced by immunoSEQ multiplex PCR, and TCRdb holds only the in-frame ones, with some missing. The table includes more than 350,000 clones, about 88% detected once. The rearrangement uses TRBV4-2 and TRBJ2-1; TRBD1 is a possible D gene (6 bases). This clonotype originated in a woman in her late teens or twenties who had been exposed to COVID-19. Sequenced input: PBMCs or T cells enriched from blood (not recorded which). The CDR3 region is CASSQGGGDYNEQFF. For the CDR3, the DNA is TGTGCCAGCAGCCAAGGTGGGGGCGACTACAATGAGCAGTTCTTC.